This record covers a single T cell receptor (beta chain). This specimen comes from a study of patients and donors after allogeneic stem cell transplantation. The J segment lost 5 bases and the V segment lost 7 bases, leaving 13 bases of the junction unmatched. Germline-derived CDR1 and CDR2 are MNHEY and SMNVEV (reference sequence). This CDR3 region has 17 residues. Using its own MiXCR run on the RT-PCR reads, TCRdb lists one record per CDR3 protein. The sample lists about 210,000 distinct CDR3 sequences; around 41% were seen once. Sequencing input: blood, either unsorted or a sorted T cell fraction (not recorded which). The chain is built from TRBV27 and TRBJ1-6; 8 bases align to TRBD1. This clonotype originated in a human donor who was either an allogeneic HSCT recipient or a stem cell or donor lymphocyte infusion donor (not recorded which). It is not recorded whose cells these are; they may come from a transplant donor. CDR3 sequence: CASTSKRQGANNSPLHF. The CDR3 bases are TGTGCCAGCACCTCAAAGCGGCAGGGGGCGAATAATTCACCCCTCCACTTT.